What follows are 8 T cell receptor beta chains derived from one specimen sequenced in a study of cytotoxic CD8 clonotypes in ibrutinib-treated CLL. This table comes from immunoSEQ multiplex PCR, and its TCRdb copy is limited to in-frame clones, with some not included. Among around 330,000 clones listed, about 64% were seen once. Sample: PBMCs, taken after 36 months of ibrutinib treatment. Every receptor here comes from a human donor with chronic lymphocytic leukemia.

The chain has TRBV6-5 and TRBJ2-3; D call uncertain. The CDR3 has 14 residues. Germline loops: CDR1 MNHEY, CDR2 SVGAGI. Trimming left V 2 bases short and J 4 bases short, with 10 bases between. CDR3 region: CASSYLTGADTQYF. CDR3 sequence (DNA): TGTGCCAGCAGTTACCTCACGGGCGCAGATACGCAGTATTTT.

A word on this clone: Other DNA sequences in the same sample also yield this CDR3. The chain joins TRBV9 to TRBJ2-1, with 8 positions matching TRBD2. Looked up from germline, CDR1 is SGDLS and CDR2 is YYNGEE. CDR3 length equals 15 residues. The trim removed 0 bases at V and 2 bases at J, leaving 1 base unmatched. The CDR3 spells CASSVGSGAYNEQFF. The CDR3 nucleotides read TGTGCCAGCAGCGTAGGTAGCGGGGCCTACAATGAGCAGTTCTTC.

The chain employs TRBV4-1 and TRBJ2-2; 8 nucleotides align to TRBD1. From germline, CDR1 is MGHRA and CDR2 YSYEKL. Trimming cost V 4 bases and J 7 bases; bases outside gene matches: 8. The length of the CDR3 is 15 residues. CDR3 protein: CASSPDRGWDGELFF. The CDR3 coding sequence is TGCGCCAGCAGCCCCGACAGGGGATGGGACGGGGAGCTGTTTTTT.

The genes are TRBV15 and TRBJ2-7; possible D gene TRBD1, 5 bases. Trimming cost V 1 base and J 2 bases, with 9 bases left between them. The CDR3 is 14 residues long. Germline assignment: CDR1 LNHNV and CDR2 YYDKDF (reference sequence). The CDR3 loop reads CATSRARQPYEQYF. CDR3 sequence (DNA): TGTGCCACCAGCAGAGCTCGACAGCCCTACGAGCAGTACTTC.

As DNA, the CDR3 is TGTGCCAGCAGCTTGTCAGGCCTCGGGGAGCTGTTTTTT. Translation: CASSLSGLGELFF. The chain employs TRBV7-3 and TRBJ2-2; D unresolved. Germline CDR1 and CDR2: SGHTA and FQGTGA. The V gene lost 3 bases and the J gene lost 7 bases, with 9 bases spanning the gap. This CDR3 region has 13 residues.

This clone has a single count. The rearrangement uses TRBV7-9 and TRBJ1-4; 9 bases map to TRBD1. V lost 5 bases and J lost 8; bases outside the gene matches: 15. Germline CDR1 is SEHNR and CDR2 is FQNEAQ (reference sequence). The CDR3 has 17 residues. In DNA form, the CDR3 reads TGTGCCAGCAGCAGTACAGGCGGGCCGGGACAGGGAGAAAAACTGTTTTTT. Translation: CASSSTGGPGQGEKLFF.

This rearrangement joins TRBV9 to TRBJ2-2; D call uncertain. Trimming took off 2 bases at V and 8 bases at J, with 10 bases between the two ends. The CDR3 runs to 13 residues. Germline V CDR1 and CDR2: SGDLS, YYNGEE. Here the CDR3 DNA reads TGTGCCAGCAGCGTGGGTCGAACGGGGGAGCTGTTTTTT. Its translation is CASSVGRTGELFF.

The chain recombines TRBV19 with TRBJ1-6, with D uncertain. Trimming pared 5 bases from V and 8 bases from J, leaving 10 bases between. CDR1 LNHDA and CDR2 SQIVND come from the germline V gene (reference sequence). The CDR3 spans 13 residues. CDR3 nucleotides: TGTGCCAGTAGTCCCGCGACCCATTCACCCCTCCACTTT. This translates into CASSPATHSPLHF.